The present TCR beta chain was sequenced within a study of shared clonotypes between healthy human individuals. Turning to this clone: The target antigen is unknown.

CD45RO negativity and positive selection for CCR7 defined naive CD8 cells, a population that excluded terminally differentiated effector memory CD45RA+ cells. Germline V lookup: CDR1 SGDLS, CDR2 YYNGEE. With 3 bases removed from V and 6 bases from J, the gap between germline ends came to 12 bases. CDR3 length equals 13 residues. Study-wide points: Generation probability values for non-shared clonotypes were lower than those for clonotypes shared by all four donors.

Each subset's genomic DNA was split evenly across several immunoSEQ plates. Clones were read by immunoSEQ multiplex PCR, and TCRdb kept only the in-frame ones, dropping some. The sample has 2 million or so clones, approximately 94% seen once. Sequencing was done on a sample of naive CD8+ T cells sorted from blood. This receptor was obtained from a man younger than 35 in good health. The chain employs TRBV9 and TRBJ1-2; D gene ambiguous. The CDR3: CASSARDSDGYTF. DNA for the CDR3: TGTGCCAGCAGCGCCAGAGATTCGGATGGCTACACCTTC.